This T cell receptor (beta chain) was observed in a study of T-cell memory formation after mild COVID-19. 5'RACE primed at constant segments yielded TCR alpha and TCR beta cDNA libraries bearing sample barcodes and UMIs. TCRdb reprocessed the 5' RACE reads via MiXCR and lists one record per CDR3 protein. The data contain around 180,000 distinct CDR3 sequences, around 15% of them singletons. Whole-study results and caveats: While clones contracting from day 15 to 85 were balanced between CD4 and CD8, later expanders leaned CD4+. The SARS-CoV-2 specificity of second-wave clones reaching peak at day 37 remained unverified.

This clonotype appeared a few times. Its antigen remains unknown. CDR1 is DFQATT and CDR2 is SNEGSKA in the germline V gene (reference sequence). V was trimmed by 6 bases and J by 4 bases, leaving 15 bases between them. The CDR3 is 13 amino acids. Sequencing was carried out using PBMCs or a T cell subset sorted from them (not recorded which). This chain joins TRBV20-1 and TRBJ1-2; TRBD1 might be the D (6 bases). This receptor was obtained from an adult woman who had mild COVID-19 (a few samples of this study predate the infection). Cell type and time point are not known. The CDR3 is CSALAGARYGYTF. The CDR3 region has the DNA TGCAGTGCCCTAGCGGGGGCGCGCTATGGCTACACCTTC.